This T cell receptor beta chain was identified in a study of cytotoxic CD8 clonotypes in ibrutinib-treated CLL. Points from the study as a whole: Sustained-remission and progressing patients had unequal sampling times.

Notes on this clone: Antigen: not known.

J was trimmed by 9 bases and V by 0 bases; bases with no gene match: 3. The CDR3 has 14 residues. Germline assignment: CDR1 LGHNA and CDR2 YSLEER. Some clones are missing from TCRdb's copy, which holds only in-frame ones; the method was immunoSEQ multiplex PCR. The table has more than 200,000 clones, under 75% seen once. This receptor was obtained from a human donor with chronic lymphocytic leukemia. J is TRBJ2-1 and V is TRBV4-3, with 9 bases that match TRBD2. The sample here was PBMCs, taken after 24 months of ibrutinib treatment. The CDR3 coding sequence is TGCGCCAGCAGCCAAGATCCTAGCGGGGCTGAGCAGTTCTTC. Amino acids: CASSQDPSGAEQFF.